The rows below give T cell receptor beta chains drawn from one sample of a study of T-cell reconstitution after alpha-beta-depleted transplantation in children. TCRdb ran MiXCR on the PCR reads and lists one entry per CDR3 protein. The sample lists about 540,000 distinct CDR3 sequences, about a sixth occurring once. The sequencing used PBMCs from the stem cell graft donor, collected from the stem cell graft. The receptors shown here come from a human donor who donated a stem cell graft to a child with acute lymphoblastic leukemia. The CDR3 runs from the conserved cysteine through the conserved F or W. Fields, in order: V gene, clone size, CDR3 length, D gene, J gene, CDR3 DNA, CDR3 protein. The D gene is left open where the match is weak. Where a row states a size, it is once, few, many or the class of an expanded clone; other rows omit it.

V: TRBV29-1
size: .
length: 13
D: .
J: TRBJ2-7
DNA: TGCAGCGTTGCGGCACCCGGGGACTACGAGCAGTACTTC
CDR3: CSVAAPGDYEQYF

V: TRBV5-1
size: many
length: 14
D: .
J: TRBJ2-7
DNA: TGCGCCAGCAGCTTGGGGGGGGCCGCATACGAGCAGTACTTC
CDR3: CASSLGGAAYEQYF

V: TRBV7-9
size: .
length: 16
D: .
J: TRBJ1-6
DNA: TGTGCCAGCAGCTTAGCGGCTGGACGGCAAAATTCACCCCTCCACTTT
CDR3: CASSLAAGRQNSPLHF

V: TRBV5-6
size: .
length: 13
D: .
J: TRBJ2-1
DNA: TGTGCCAGCAGCTTGGCCTCGAGCAATGAGCAGTTCTTC
CDR3: CASSLASSNEQFF

V: TRBV19
size: few
length: 13
D: .
J: TRBJ2-7
DNA: TGTGCCACCACCGGGTTTCAAGGTTACGAGCAGTACTTC
CDR3: CATTGFQGYEQYF

V: TRBV5-1
size: once
length: 16
D: TRBD2
J: TRBJ2-7
DNA: TGCGCCAGCAGCCCGGGGGGACTAGCGGGATCCTACGAGCAGTACTTC
CDR3: CASSPGGLAGSYEQYF

V: TRBV6-1
size: .
length: 16
D: .
J: TRBJ2-7
DNA: TGTGCCAGCAGTGGGGCGGACAGTTCCTCATCCTACGAGCAGTACTTC
CDR3: CASSGADSSSSYEQYF

V: TRBV9
size: .
length: 19
D: TRBD1
J: TRBJ2-4
DNA: TGTGCCAGCAGCCTAGGTGGTCAGGGGGCCTCCTTAGCCAAAAACATTCAGTACTTC
CDR3: CASSLGGQGASLAKNIQYF

V: TRBV5-1
size: .
length: 19
D: TRBD2
J: TRBJ2-7
DNA: TGCGCCAGCAGCGACACCCGGGTTATAGCGGGAGGGCCTACCTACGAGCAGTACTTC
CDR3: CASSDTRVIAGGPTYEQYF

V: TRBV9
size: .
length: 16
D: TRBD2
J: TRBJ2-1
DNA: TGTGCCAGCAGCGTAGGTCCCCCGTTAGCGGGAAATGAGCAGTTCTTC
CDR3: CASSVGPPLAGNEQFF

V: TRBV20-1
size: few
length: 13
D: .
J: TRBJ2-7
DNA: TGCAGTGCTAGCAGGCGGAGCTCCTACGAGCAGTACTTC
CDR3: CSASRRSSYEQYF

V: TRBV29-1
size: few
length: 14
D: TRBD1
J: TRBJ2-1
DNA: TGCAGCATAACAGGGGTCAGCTCCTACAATGAGCAGTTCTTC
CDR3: CSITGVSSYNEQFF

V: TRBV25-1
size: .
length: 15
D: TRBD1
J: TRBJ1-4
DNA: TGTGCCAGCAGTGATTCCGGGACAGGGGTAGAAAAACTGTTTTTT
CDR3: CASSDSGTGVEKLFF

V: TRBV29-1
size: few
length: 17
D: TRBD2
J: TRBJ2-1
DNA: TGCAGCGCCGGAGGACGTCTAGCGGGGATCGAGGGCAATGAGCAGTTCTTC
CDR3: CSAGGRLAGIEGNEQFF

V: TRBV4-2
size: .
length: 18
D: TRBD2
J: TRBJ2-7
DNA: TGTGCCAGCAGCTTGGGCGGGACTAGCGGGACCCCAGGCCACGAGCAGTACTTC
CDR3: CASSLGGTSGTPGHEQYF

V: TRBV24-1
size: .
length: 14
D: TRBD2
J: TRBJ2-1
DNA: TGTGCCACCAGTATAAGCGGGACGGACAATGAGCAGTTCTTC
CDR3: CATSISGTDNEQFF

V: TRBV28
size: .
length: 12
D: .
J: TRBJ2-7
DNA: TGTGCCAGCTCGACAGGGAGGGGCGAGCAGTACTTC
CDR3: CASSTGRGEQYF

V: TRBV5-1
size: .
length: 17
D: .
J: TRBJ2-1
DNA: TGCGCCAGCAGCCACCAGCGGGCGCCCTCCCATTACAATGAGCAGTTCTTC
CDR3: CASSHQRAPSHYNEQFF

V: TRBV7-9
size: .
length: 16
D: .
J: TRBJ2-6
DNA: TGTGCCAGCAGCTTAGTAACCTACTCTGGGGCCAACGTCCTGACTTTC
CDR3: CASSLVTYSGANVLTF

V: TRBV20-1
size: few
length: 16
D: TRBD1
J: TRBJ1-1
DNA: TGCAGTGCGCCTGACAGGGCTGAATATGGCGGCACTGAAGCTTTCTTT
CDR3: CSAPDRAEYGGTEAFF

V: TRBV11-2
size: once
length: 17
D: .
J: TRBJ2-1
DNA: TGTGCCAGCAGCTTAGGTGGTAGCCGGAGTAGAACGAATGAGCAGTTCTTC
CDR3: CASSLGGSRSRTNEQFF

V: TRBV29-1
size: few
length: 15
D: .
J: TRBJ2-7
DNA: TGCAGCGTTCTACCCGGGACTTCCGTCTCCTACGAGCAGTACTTC
CDR3: CSVLPGTSVSYEQYF

V: TRBV12-3/TRBV12-4
size: .
length: 17
D: .
J: TRBJ1-5
DNA: TGTGCCAGCAGTCTTGAGACTGACAGAGATAGCAATCAGCCCCAGCATTTT
CDR3: CASSLETDRDSNQPQHF

V: TRBV6-5
size: few
length: 15
D: TRBD2
J: TRBJ2-7
DNA: TGTGCCAGCAGGTCGACTAGCGGACTTTCCTACGAGCAGTACTTC
CDR3: CASRSTSGLSYEQYF

V: TRBV20-1
size: .
length: 13
D: TRBD2
J: TRBJ2-5
DNA: TGCAGTGCTAGTGGGAGGACTAGTGAGACCCAGTACTTC
CDR3: CSASGRTSETQYF

V: TRBV7-7
size: .
length: 14
D: .
J: TRBJ2-1
DNA: TGTGCCAGCAGCTTAGCGGAATCGTCGGATGAGCAGTTCTTC
CDR3: CASSLAESSDEQFF

V: TRBV20-1
size: few
length: 16
D: .
J: TRBJ1-1
DNA: TGCAGTGCTCCTCGTGGGCAGGGGCCAAAGAACACTGAAGCTTTCTTT
CDR3: CSAPRGQGPKNTEAFF

V: TRBV5-1
size: .
length: 15
D: .
J: TRBJ1-6
DNA: TGCGCCAGCAGCTTGGGGCAGGAGCTTAATTCACCCCTCCACTTT
CDR3: CASSLGQELNSPLHF

V: TRBV14
size: few
length: 16
D: .
J: TRBJ2-2
DNA: TGTGCCAGCAGCCAAGGTAGCGGTCCGAGCACCGGGGAGCTGTTTTTT
CDR3: CASSQGSGPSTGELFF

V: TRBV25-1
size: .
length: 16
D: TRBD1
J: TRBJ1-4
DNA: TGTGCCAGCAGTGACCGACAGGGAAGGTCAGATGAAAAACTGTTTTTT
CDR3: CASSDRQGRSDEKLFF

V: TRBV12-3/TRBV12-4
size: few
length: 14
D: TRBD1
J: TRBJ1-6
DNA: TGTGCCAGCAGCTACGGGACAGATAATTCACCCCTCCACTTT
CDR3: CASSYGTDNSPLHF

V: TRBV29-1
size: .
length: 14
D: TRBD1
J: TRBJ2-1
DNA: TGCAGCGTACCTCCCGGGACAGGGAACAATGAGCAGTTCTTC
CDR3: CSVPPGTGNNEQFF

V: TRBV11-2
size: few
length: 13
D: .
J: TRBJ2-2
DNA: TGTGCCAGCAGCTCCACTAGCTCCGGGGAGCTGTTTTTT
CDR3: CASSSTSSGELFF

V: TRBV12-3/TRBV12-4
size: many
length: 15
D: TRBD2
J: TRBJ2-2
DNA: TGTGCCAGCAGTCTAGCGGGGACGAACACCGGGGAGCTGTTTTTT
CDR3: CASSLAGTNTGELFF

V: TRBV3-1
size: .
length: 13
D: .
J: TRBJ2-1
DNA: TGTGCCAGCAGCCTTGGACACCTCAATGAGCAGTTCTTC
CDR3: CASSLGHLNEQFF

V: TRBV7-9
size: few
length: 17
D: .
J: TRBJ2-2
DNA: TGTGCCAGCAGCTCCCCCTCGACAGGGAGGCGCATCGGGGAGCTGTTTTTT
CDR3: CASSSPSTGRRIGELFF

V: TRBV9
size: .
length: 14
D: .
J: TRBJ1-1
DNA: TGTGCCAGCAGCGTAGCGGTGACGAACACTGAAGCTTTCTTT
CDR3: CASSVAVTNTEAFF

V: TRBV27
size: few
length: 15
D: TRBD2
J: TRBJ2-3
DNA: TGTGCCAGCAGTTTAAGACTAGCGGTCGGGGATACGCAGTATTTT
CDR3: CASSLRLAVGDTQYF

V: TRBV5-5
size: .
length: 17
D: TRBD1
J: TRBJ1-5
DNA: TGTGCCAGCAGCTTGAACCCCCAGACAGGGCAAGGTCAGCCCCAGCATTTT
CDR3: CASSLNPQTGQGQPQHF

V: TRBV20-1
size: few
length: 21
D: TRBD1
J: TRBJ2-2
DNA: TGCAGTGCTAAGCACTCCAACCCGGGACAGGGGGCCTTACTAAACACCGGGGAGCTGTTTTTT
CDR3: CSAKHSNPGQGALLNTGELFF

V: TRBV10-3
size: few
length: 17
D: TRBD1
J: TRBJ2-2
DNA: TGTGCCATCAAGGGACAGGGGGATTTCGCGAACACCGGGGAGCTGTTTTTT
CDR3: CAIKGQGDFANTGELFF

V: TRBV19
size: .
length: 16
D: TRBD1
J: TRBJ1-3
DNA: TGTGCCAGTACCGAGCGCGACAGGGGGCTCGGAAACACCATATATTTT
CDR3: CASTERDRGLGNTIYF

V: TRBV10-3
size: few
length: 16
D: TRBD2
J: TRBJ2-7
DNA: TGTGCCATCAGACCAGCGGGACCGCGGCACTCCTACGAGCAGTACTTC
CDR3: CAIRPAGPRHSYEQYF

V: TRBV6-2/TRBV6-3
size: few
length: 14
D: .
J: TRBJ1-1
DNA: TGTGCCAGCAGTTACTCGAGCGAGAACACTGAAGCTTTCTTT
CDR3: CASSYSSENTEAFF

V: TRBV12-3/TRBV12-4
size: few
length: 15
D: TRBD2
J: TRBJ2-1
DNA: TGTGCCAGCAGTTTTGTAGCGGGATCCTACAATGAGCAGTTCTTC
CDR3: CASSFVAGSYNEQFF

V: TRBV20-1
size: .
length: 14
D: .
J: TRBJ2-7
DNA: TGCAGTGCTAGGTGGGGGGGCAACTCCTACGAGCAGTACTTC
CDR3: CSARWGGNSYEQYF

V: TRBV20-1
size: .
length: 14
D: TRBD2
J: TRBJ2-5
DNA: TGCAGTGCTAGAGCTAGCGGGGATCAGTCCCCCCAGTACTTC
CDR3: CSARASGDQSPQYF